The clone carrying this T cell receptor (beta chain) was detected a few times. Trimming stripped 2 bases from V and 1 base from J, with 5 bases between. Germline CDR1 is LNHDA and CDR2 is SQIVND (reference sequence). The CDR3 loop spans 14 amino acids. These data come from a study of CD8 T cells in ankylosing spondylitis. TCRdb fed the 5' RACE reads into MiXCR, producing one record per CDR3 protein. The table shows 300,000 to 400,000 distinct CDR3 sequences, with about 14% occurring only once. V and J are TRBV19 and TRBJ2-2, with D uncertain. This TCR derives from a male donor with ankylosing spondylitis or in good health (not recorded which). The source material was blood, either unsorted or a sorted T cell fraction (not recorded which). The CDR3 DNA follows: TGTGCCAGTAGTATATCCGGGAACACCGGGGAGCTGTTTTTT. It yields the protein CASSISGNTGELFF.